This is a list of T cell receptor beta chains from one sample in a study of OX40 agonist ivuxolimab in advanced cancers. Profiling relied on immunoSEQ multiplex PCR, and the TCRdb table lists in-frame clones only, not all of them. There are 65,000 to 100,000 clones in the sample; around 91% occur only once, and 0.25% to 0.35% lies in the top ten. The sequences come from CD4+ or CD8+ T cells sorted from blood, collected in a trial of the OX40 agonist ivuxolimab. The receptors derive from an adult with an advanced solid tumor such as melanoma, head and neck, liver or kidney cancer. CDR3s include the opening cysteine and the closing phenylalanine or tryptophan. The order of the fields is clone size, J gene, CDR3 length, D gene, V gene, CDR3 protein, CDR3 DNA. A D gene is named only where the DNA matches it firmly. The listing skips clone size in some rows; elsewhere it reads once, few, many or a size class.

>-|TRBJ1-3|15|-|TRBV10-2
CASSDWTDARNTIYF
TGCGCCAGCAGTGACTGGACAGACGCTAGAAACACCATATATTTT
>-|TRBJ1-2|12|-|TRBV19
CASSIDQGTNTF
TGTGCCAGTAGTATAGATCAGGGGACGAACACCTTC
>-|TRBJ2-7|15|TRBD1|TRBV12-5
CASGPRTGGASEQYF
TGTGCTAGTGGTCCACGGACAGGCGGCGCGAGTGAGCAGTACTTC
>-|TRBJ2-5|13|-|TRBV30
CAWSRAFQETQYF
TGTGCCTGGAGTAGGGCATTTCAAGAGACCCAGTACTTC
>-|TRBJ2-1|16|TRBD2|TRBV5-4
CASARFLAGGSNEQFF
TGTGCCAGCGCAAGGTTTCTAGCGGGGGGAAGTAATGAGCAGTTCTTC
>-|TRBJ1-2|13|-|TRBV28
CASSLGVVYGYTF
TGTGCCAGCAGTTTAGGTGTCGTCTATGGCTACACCTTC
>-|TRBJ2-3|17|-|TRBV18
CASSPPLGVWGTDTQYF
TGTGCCAGCTCACCACCTTTGGGGGTATGGGGCACAGATACGCAGTATTTT
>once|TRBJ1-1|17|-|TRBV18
CASSSGGRPVLNTEAFF
TGTGCCAGCTCTTCAGGCGGACGGCCGGTTTTGAACACTGAAGCTTTCTTT
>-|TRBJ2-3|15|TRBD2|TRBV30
CAFIPLAGGTDTQYF
TGTGCCTTCATCCCCCTAGCGGGAGGTACAGATACGCAGTATTTT
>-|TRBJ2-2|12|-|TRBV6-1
CAFGGITGELFF
TGTGCCTTTGGGGGGATCACCGGGGAGCTGTTTTTT
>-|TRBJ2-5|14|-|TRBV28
CASRGGARRETQYF
TGTGCCAGCAGAGGGGGGGCCCGCCGAGAGACCCAGTACTTC
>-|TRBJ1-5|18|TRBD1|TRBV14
CASSQFRDRGCSNQPQHF
TGTGCCAGCAGCCAATTCCGGGACAGGGGCTGTAGCAATCAGCCCCAGCATTTT
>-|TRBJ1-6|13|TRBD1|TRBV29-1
CSVRTGDNSPLHF
TGCAGCGTTAGGACAGGAGATAATTCACCCCTCCACTTT
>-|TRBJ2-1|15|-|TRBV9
CASSVAGNDFSEQFF
TGTGCCAGCAGCGTAGCGGGGAATGACTTCTCAGAGCAGTTCTTC
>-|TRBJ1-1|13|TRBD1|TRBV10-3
CAISGQGTTEAFF
TGTGCCATCAGTGGACAGGGGACCACTGAAGCTTTCTTT
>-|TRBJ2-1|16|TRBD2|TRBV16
CASSPGRTSIYNEQFF
TGTGCCAGCAGCCCCGGGAGGACTAGCATCTACAATGAGCAGTTCTTC
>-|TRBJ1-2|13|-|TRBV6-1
CASSGPPRRGYTF
TGTGCCAGCAGTGGTCCCCCCCGCCGGGGCTACACCTTC
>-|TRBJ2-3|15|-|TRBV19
CASSMSHGGPDTQYF
TGTGCCAGTAGTATGAGCCACGGCGGGCCAGATACGCAGTATTTT
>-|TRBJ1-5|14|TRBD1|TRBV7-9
CASSSQGADQPQHF
TGTGCCAGCAGCTCACAGGGGGCGGATCAGCCCCAGCATTTT
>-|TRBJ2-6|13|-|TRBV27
CASSFSGANVLTF
TGTGCCAGCAGTTTCTCTGGGGCCAACGTCCTGACTTTC
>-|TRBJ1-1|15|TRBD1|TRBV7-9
CASQGGPEGNTEAFF
TGTGCCAGTCAGGGGGGCCCGGAGGGGAACACTGAAGCTTTCTTT
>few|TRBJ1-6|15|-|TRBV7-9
CASSLVKLASSPLHF
TGTGCCAGCAGCTTAGTCAAACTCGCCAGTTCACCCCTCCACTTT
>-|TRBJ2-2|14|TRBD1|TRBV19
CASETQGAVGELFF
TGTGCCAGTGAGACACAGGGGGCGGTCGGGGAGCTGTTTTTT
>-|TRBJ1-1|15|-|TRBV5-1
CASSRGITRNTEAFF
TGCGCCAGCAGCCGGGGAATTACACGGAACACTGAAGCTTTCTTT
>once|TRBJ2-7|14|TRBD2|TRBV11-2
CASSPSGGAYEQYF
TGTGCCAGCAGCCCTAGCGGGGGGGCCTACGAGCAGTACTTC
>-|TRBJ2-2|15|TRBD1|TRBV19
CASSIDRGSTGELFF
TGTGCCAGTAGTATTGACAGGGGGTCCACCGGGGAGCTGTTTTTT
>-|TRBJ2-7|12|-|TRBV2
CASSKISYEQYF
TGTGCCAGCAGTAAAATCTCCTACGAGCAGTACTTC
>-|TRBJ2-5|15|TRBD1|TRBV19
CASSIEVRGRETQYF
TGTGCCAGTAGTATAGAAGTAAGGGGGCGAGAGACCCAGTACTTC
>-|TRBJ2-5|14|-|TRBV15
CATSRGNSQETQYF
TGTGCCACCAGCAGAGGGAATTCTCAAGAGACCCAGTACTTC
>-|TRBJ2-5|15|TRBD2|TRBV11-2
CASSPGLAGRKTQYF
TGTGCCAGCAGCCCCGGCCTAGCGGGGAGAAAGACCCAGTACTTC
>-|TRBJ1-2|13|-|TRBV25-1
CASSEDVTWGYTF
TGTGCCAGCAGTGAAGATGTCACCTGGGGCTACACCTTC
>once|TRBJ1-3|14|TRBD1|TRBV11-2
CASSGQGYRNTIYF
TGTGCCAGCAGCGGACAGGGGTATCGAAACACCATATATTTT
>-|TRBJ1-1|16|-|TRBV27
CASSLWGEEGDTEAFF
TGTGCCAGCAGTTTATGGGGAGAAGAGGGTGACACTGAAGCTTTCTTT
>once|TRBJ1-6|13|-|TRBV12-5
CASGSSYNSPLHF
TGTGCTAGTGGGTCCTCCTATAATTCACCCCTCCACTTT
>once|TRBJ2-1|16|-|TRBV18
CASSYETESSYNEQFF
TGTGCCAGCTCGTATGAGACAGAGAGCTCCTACAATGAGCAGTTCTTC
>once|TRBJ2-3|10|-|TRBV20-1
CSANRNEQYF
TGCAGTGCTAACCGAAATGAGCAGTATTTT
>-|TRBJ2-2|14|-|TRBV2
CASSEGGGTGELFF
TGTGCCAGCAGTGAAGGAGGGGGGACCGGGGAGCTGTTTTTT
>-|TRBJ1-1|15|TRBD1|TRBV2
CASSYGQGLNTEAFF
TGTGCCAGCAGTTACGGACAGGGTTTGAACACTGAAGCTTTCTTT
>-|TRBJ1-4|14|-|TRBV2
CASRERQGNEKLFF
TGTGCCAGCAGGGAACGGCAGGGGAATGAAAAACTGTTTTTT
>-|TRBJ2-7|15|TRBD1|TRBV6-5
CASSYSPGQVDEQYF
TGTGCCAGCAGTTACTCTCCGGGACAGGTCGACGAGCAGTACTTC
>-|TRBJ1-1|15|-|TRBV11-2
CASSLQGTSNTEAFF
TGTGCCAGCAGCTTACAAGGGACCTCGAACACTGAAGCTTTCTTT
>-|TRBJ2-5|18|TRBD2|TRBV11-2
CASSLLKPLAGGQETQYF
TGTGCCAGCAGCTTACTAAAACCCTTAGCGGGGGGACAAGAGACCCAGTACTTC
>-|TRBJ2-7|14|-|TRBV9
CASSVGGRTYEQYF
TGTGCCAGCAGCGTAGGAGGGCGGACCTACGAGCAGTACTTC
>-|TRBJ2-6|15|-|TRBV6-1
CASKVVGAGANVLTF
TGTGCCAGCAAGGTCGTCGGGGCTGGGGCCAACGTCCTGACTTTC
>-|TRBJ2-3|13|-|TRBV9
CASSVVATDTQYF
TGTGCCAGCAGCGTAGTAGCCACAGATACGCAGTATTTT
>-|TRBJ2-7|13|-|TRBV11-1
CASSAWREAEQYF
TGTGCCAGCAGCGCCTGGCGAGAGGCCGAGCAGTACTTC
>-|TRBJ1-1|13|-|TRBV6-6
CASSLDGATEAFF
TGTGCCAGCAGTTTGGACGGAGCCACTGAAGCTTTCTTT
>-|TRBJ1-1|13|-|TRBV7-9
CASSLTGGTEAFF
TGTGCCAGCAGCTTAACGGGAGGCACTGAAGCTTTCTTT
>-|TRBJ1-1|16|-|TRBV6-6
CAILGRGIGGNTEAFF
TGTGCCATCCTAGGAAGAGGGATAGGAGGGAACACTGAAGCTTTCTTT
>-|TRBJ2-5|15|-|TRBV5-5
CASSGPRGAQETQYF
TGTGCCAGCAGCGGACCCCGGGGGGCACAAGAGACCCAGTACTTC
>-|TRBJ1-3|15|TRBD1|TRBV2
CASRRQGDSGNTIYF
TGTGCCAGCAGAAGACAGGGTGACTCTGGAAACACCATATATTTT
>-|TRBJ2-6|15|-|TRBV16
CASSQDPSGANVLTF
TGTGCCAGCAGCCAAGATCCCTCTGGGGCCAACGTCCTGACTTTC
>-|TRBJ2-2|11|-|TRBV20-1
CSAPRTGELFF
TGCAGTGCCCCGAGGACCGGGGAGCTGTTTTTT
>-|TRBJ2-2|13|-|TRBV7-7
CASSLSDPGELFF
TGTGCTAGCAGCTTAAGCGACCCAGGGGAGCTGTTTTTT
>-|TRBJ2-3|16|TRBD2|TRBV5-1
CASSSVAGVITDTQYF
TGCGCCAGCAGCTCCGTAGCGGGGGTAATCACAGATACGCAGTATTTT
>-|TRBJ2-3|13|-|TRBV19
CASTPTGLDTQYF
TGTGCCAGTACCCCCACAGGGTTAGATACGCAGTATTTT
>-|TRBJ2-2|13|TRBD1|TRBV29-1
CSGGQPSTGELFF
TGCAGCGGGGGACAGCCCTCCACCGGGGAGCTGTTTTTT
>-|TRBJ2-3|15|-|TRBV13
CASMGGPGGLDTQYF
TGTGCCAGCATGGGAGGGCCAGGGGGCCTAGATACGCAGTATTTT
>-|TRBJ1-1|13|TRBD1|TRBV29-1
CSVDDRGNTEAFF
TGCAGCGTTGATGACAGGGGGAACACTGAAGCTTTCTTT